The clone carrying this T cell receptor (beta chain) was observed many times. Germline loops: CDR1 SGHRS, CDR2 YFSETQ. The CDR3 is 13 amino acids. The V and J ends lost 4 bases and 4 bases, in that order; junction bases with no gene match: 3. This sample is part of a study of blood T cells in healthy people across ages. A sample-barcoded 5' primer and a J-beta primer mix were used in a second PCR of roughly 7 to 12 cycles. Each cDNA molecule, via a template-switch adaptor with 12 random nucleotides, was tagged. TCRdb processed the 5' RACE reads anew with MiXCR; each CDR3 protein has one entry. The repertoire holds hundreds of thousands of distinct CDR3 sequences, with about 34% as singletons.

This chain connects TRBV5-1 to TRBJ2-3; 7 nucleotides align to TRBD1. The sample comprised blood. The TCR sequence derives from a woman older than 75 in good health. The CDR3 DNA reads as TGCGCCAGCAGCAACAGGGGAGCAGATACGCAGTATTTT. It translates to CASSNRGADTQYF.